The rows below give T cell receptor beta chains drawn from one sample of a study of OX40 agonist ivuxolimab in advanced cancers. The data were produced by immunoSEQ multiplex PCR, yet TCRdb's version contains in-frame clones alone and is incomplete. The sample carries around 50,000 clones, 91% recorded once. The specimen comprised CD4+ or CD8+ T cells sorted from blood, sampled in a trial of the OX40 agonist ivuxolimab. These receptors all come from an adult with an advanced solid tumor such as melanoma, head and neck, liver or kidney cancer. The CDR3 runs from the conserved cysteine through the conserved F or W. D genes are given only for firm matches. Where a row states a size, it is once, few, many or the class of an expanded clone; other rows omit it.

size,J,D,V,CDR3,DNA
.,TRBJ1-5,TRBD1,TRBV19,CASTQDRGLNQPQHF,TGTGCCAGTACCCAGGACAGGGGTCTTAATCAGCCCCAGCATTTT
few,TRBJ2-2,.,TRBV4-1,CASSPREGGGRKLFF,TGCGCCAGCAGCCCCAGGGAGGGGGGGGGCAGGAAGCTGTTTTTT
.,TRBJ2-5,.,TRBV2,CASSDGGAPEETQYF,TGTGCCAGCAGTGATGGGGGGGCCCCGGAAGAGACCCAGTACTTC
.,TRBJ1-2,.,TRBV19,CASSINGVNGYTF,TGTGCCAGTAGTATAAACGGGGTGAATGGCTACACCTTC
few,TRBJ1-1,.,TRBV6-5,CASSRTWGNTEAFF,TGTGCCAGCAGCCGCACGTGGGGAAACACTGAAGCTTTCTTT
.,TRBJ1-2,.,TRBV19,CASSIGLQRAYGYTF,TGTGCCAGTAGTATAGGGTTGCAGAGGGCCTATGGCTACACCTTC
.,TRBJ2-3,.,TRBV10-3,CAISAGNTQYF,TGTGCCATCAGTGCTGGGAATACGCAGTATTTT
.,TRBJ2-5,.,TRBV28,CASSPSGGETQYF,TGTGCCAGCAGTCCATCTGGAGGGGAGACCCAGTACTTC
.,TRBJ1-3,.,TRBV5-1,CASSLAGGVWRNTIYF,TGCGCCAGCAGCTTGGCTGGGGGGGTTTGGCGAAACACCATATATTTT
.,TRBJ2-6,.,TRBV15,CATSRGGAAGANVLTF,TGTGCCACCAGCAGGGGGGGGGCAGCTGGGGCCAACGTCCTGACTTTC
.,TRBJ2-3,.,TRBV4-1,CASSRYPDTQYF,TGCGCCAGCAGCCGGTACCCGGATACGCAGTATTTT
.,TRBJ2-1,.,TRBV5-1,CASSLQGEAQFF,TGCGCCAGCAGCTTACAGGGCGAGGCGCAGTTCTTC
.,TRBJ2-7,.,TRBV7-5,CARSLGGGGSSYEQYF,TGTGCCAGAAGCTTAGGTGGGGGGGGGAGCTCCTACGAGCAGTACTTC
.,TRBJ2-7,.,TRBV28,CASSPSGTSSSYEQYF,TGTGCCAGCAGTCCCTCCGGGACTTCAAGCTCCTACGAGCAGTACTTC
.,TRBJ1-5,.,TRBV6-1,CASSERASQPQHF,TGTGCCAGCAGTGAGAGGGCTTCTCAGCCCCAGCATTTT
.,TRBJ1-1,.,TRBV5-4,CASSYSDSRTEAFF,TGTGCCAGCAGCTATTCCGACAGTCGCACTGAAGCTTTCTTT
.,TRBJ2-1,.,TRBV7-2,CASSPTRPGTGPNEQFF,TGTGCCAGCAGCCCGACCCGGCCCGGGACCGGTCCGAATGAGCAGTTCTTC
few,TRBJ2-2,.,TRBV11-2,CASSRGPNAGELFF,TGTGCCAGCAGCAGGGGCCCTAACGCCGGGGAGCTGTTTTTT
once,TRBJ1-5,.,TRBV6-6,CASSSTGYSNQPQHF,TGTGCCAGCAGTTCGACAGGATATAGCAATCAGCCCCAGCATTTT
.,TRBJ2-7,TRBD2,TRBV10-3,CAIPKDPSGHSYEQYF,TGTGCCATTCCCAAAGACCCTAGCGGGCACAGCTACGAGCAGTACTTC
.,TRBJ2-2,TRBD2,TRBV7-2,CASSWTSGNTGELFF,TGTGCCAGCAGCTGGACTAGCGGAAACACCGGGGAGCTGTTTTTT
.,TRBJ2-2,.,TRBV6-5,CASSHRTGNTGELFF,TGTGCCAGCAGCCACAGGACGGGAAACACCGGGGAGCTGTTTTTT
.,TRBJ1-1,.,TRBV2,CASSERVHTEAFF,TGTGCCAGCAGTGAAAGGGTACACACTGAAGCTTTCTTT
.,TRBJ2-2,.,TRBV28,CASKNYRVNTGELFF,TGTGCCAGCAAGAACTACAGGGTGAACACCGGGGAGCTGTTTTTT
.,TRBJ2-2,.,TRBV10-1,CASSDSGQGGTGELFF,TGCGCCAGCAGTGATTCCGGACAGGGAGGGACCGGGGAGCTGTTTTTT
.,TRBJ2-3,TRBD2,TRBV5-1,CASSLELAGADTQYF,TGCGCCAGCAGCTTGGAATTAGCGGGGGCAGATACGCAGTATTTT
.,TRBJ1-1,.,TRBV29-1,CSVCRALNTEAFF,TGCAGCGTTTGCCGGGCCTTGAACACTGAAGCTTTCTTT
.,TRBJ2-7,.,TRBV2,CGVKPYEQYF,TGCGGGGTAAAGCCTTACGAGCAGTACTTC
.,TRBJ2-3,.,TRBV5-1,CASRPPWGRGDTQYF,TGCGCCAGCAGACCCCCCTGGGGGCGGGGGGATACGCAGTATTTT
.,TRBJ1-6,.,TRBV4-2,CASSQGLRPGEFSPLHF,TGTGCCAGCAGCCAAGGTTTGAGGCCAGGGGAGTTTTCACCCCTCCACTTT
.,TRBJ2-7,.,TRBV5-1,CASSLGYRVEQYF,TGCGCCAGCAGCTTGGGTTACCGGGTCGAGCAGTACTTC
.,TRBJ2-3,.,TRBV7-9,CASSLANRANTQYF,TGTGCCAGCAGCTTAGCGAACAGGGCCAATACGCAGTATTTT
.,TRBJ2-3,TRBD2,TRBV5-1,CASSRLAGDRTDTQYF,TGCGCCAGCAGCCGTTTAGCGGGGGACCGGACAGATACGCAGTATTTT
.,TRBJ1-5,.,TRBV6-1,CASMRGKVGNQPQHF,TGTGCCAGCATGCGGGGGAAGGTGGGCAATCAGCCCCAGCATTTT
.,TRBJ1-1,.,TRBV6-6,CASSYSEDSTEAFF,TGTGCCAGCAGTTACTCGGAGGACAGCACTGAAGCTTTCTTT
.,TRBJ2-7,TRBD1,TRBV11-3,CASSKEGGLGGEQYF,TGTGCCAGCAGCAAAGAAGGGGGCTTAGGGGGCGAGCAGTACTTC
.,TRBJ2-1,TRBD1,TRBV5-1,CASSLRQGAFLSYNEQFF,TGCGCCAGCAGCTTAAGACAGGGGGCCTTTCTTTCCTACAATGAGCAGTTCTTC
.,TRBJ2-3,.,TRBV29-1,CSVNSGSTDTQYF,TGCAGCGTTAACTCCGGTAGCACAGATACGCAGTATTTT
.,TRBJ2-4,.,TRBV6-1,CASSEDQGAKNIQYF,TGTGCCAGCAGTGAAGACCAGGGGGCCAAAAACATTCAGTACTTC
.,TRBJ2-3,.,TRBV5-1,CASTFLRGGDTQYF,TGCGCCAGCACGTTTTTGAGGGGTGGAGATACGCAGTATTTT
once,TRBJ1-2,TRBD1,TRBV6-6,CASSFTGTGAYGYTF,TGTGCCAGCAGTTTTACCGGGACAGGGGCCTATGGCTACACCTTC
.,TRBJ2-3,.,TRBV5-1,CASIPGTQGDTQYF,TGCGCCAGCATCCCCGGGACCCAGGGGGATACGCAGTATTTT
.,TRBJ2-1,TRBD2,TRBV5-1,CASSTPHGTSDEQFF,TGCGCCAGCAGCACCCCGCACGGGACTAGCGATGAGCAGTTCTTC
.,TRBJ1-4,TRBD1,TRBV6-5,CASRRRTGFNEKLFF,TGTGCCAGCAGGCGCCGGACAGGGTTTAATGAAAAACTGTTTTTT